This TCR beta chain was obtained from a study of Graves' ophthalmopathy and Graves' hyperthyroidism. Other autoimmune diseases, uncontrolled infections, pregnancy or lactation ruled patients out of participation. Sampling approximately 10 ml of fresh peripheral blood provided the PBMCs. Transcripts of RNA were the source for amplifying TCR beta CDR3 regions. The authors performed first-round RT-PCR with HTBI primers and then a second-round multiplex PCR. TCRdb itself ran the multiplex PCR reads through MiXCR, one entry per CDR3 protein. This sample has 200,000 to 250,000 distinct CDR3 sequences, with roughly 21% found just once. About this clonotype itself: Its antigen is unidentified.

Whole-study findings and limits: In predicting ophthalmopathy progression, the model reached roughly 71% sensitivity and under 85% specificity. Thyroid clonotypes that were expanded above 0.001 frequency mostly also appeared in blood.

V was trimmed by 2 bases and J by 9 bases, leaving 22 bases between them. CDR3 length: 16 residues. The sequencing sample was made of peripheral blood. The origin of this receptor is a woman in her forties or fifties with Graves' ophthalmopathy. The chain joins TRBV12-3 or TRBV12-4 to TRBJ2-5, with D tentatively TRBD1 or TRBD2 (5 bases each). CDR3 in amino acids: CASSLWDRRSGSAQYF. Written as DNA, the CDR3 is TGTGCCAGCAGTTTATGGGACCGGAGAAGTGGGTCCGCCCAGTACTTC.